This T cell receptor beta chain was observed in a study of T cells in tuberculosis. The wider study: IGRA-negative adolescents, IGRA-positive adolescents with latent tuberculosis and adults with active tuberculosis formed this South African cohort. Study-level results: Cases with active tuberculosis were adults, while controls were adolescents. Smaller distances to GMM-specific TCRs suggested their expansion in active tuberculosis. Shorter CDR3-alpha in active tuberculosis partly drove smaller distances.

Notes on this clone: Its target is not known.

Using immunoSEQ multiplex PCR, the repertoire was profiled, and TCRdb retains in-frame clones only, with some absent. The sample lists 35,000 to 40,000 clones, 85% to 95% occurring once. CDR3 size: 19 residues. Germline V gene data show CDR1 as SNHLY and CDR2 as FYNNEI. V lost 4 bases to trimming and J lost 4 bases, with 23 bases between them. The sequencing input was PBMCs. This clonotype was sampled from a donor between 10 and 29 years old with latent tuberculosis or without tuberculosis infection. Some clones in this sample may be carry-over from other donors' samples. The chain joins TRBV2 to TRBJ2-6; no clear D. CDR3: CASSVFGWAGRSGANVLTF. CDR3 nucleotide sequence: TGTGCCAGCAGTGTATTCGGCTGGGCAGGCCGATCGGGGGCCAACGTCCTGACTTTC.